This T cell receptor (beta chain) was recovered during a study of blood T cell repertoires in COVID-19. Turning to the study itself: Sites in the United States, Italy and Spain provided acute and convalescent COVID-19 samples. T cells, B-cell-depleted T cells, or PBMCs supplied cDNA or gDNA.

V lost 1 base, J lost 1 base, and 5 bases stayed unmatched. This CDR3 contains 17 residues. Germline CDR1 and CDR2: SGHTA and FQGNSA. Methods used by the authors: The authors estimated nucleated cell counts from reference gene primer amplification. Profiling relied on immunoSEQ multiplex PCR, and the TCRdb table lists in-frame clones only, not all of them. The V and J calls and clone size are taken from that table; D and trimming were inferred from the DNA. Counted here are 150,000 to 200,000 clones, less than 85% occurring once; the ten biggest clones make up around 3.2%. The chain carries TRBV7-2 and TRBJ2-2, with 8 bases matching TRBD2. The sample consisted of peripheral blood. This sequence was found in a human donor with acute or convalescent COVID-19. The donor label of this sample is uncertain. Written as DNA, the CDR3 is TGTGCCAGCAGCTTAGTCGGGGGGGCAAAGAACACCGGGGAGCTGTTTTTT. Translated, it gives CASSLVGGAKNTGELFF.